This T cell receptor beta chain appears in the sequencing data of a study of T cell responses to AZD1222 COVID-19 vaccine. Regarding the study as a whole: No repertoire was sampled before or during the peak T cell response, only after it.

The CDR3 contains 14 residues. V was cut by 3 bases and J by 4 bases, with 10 bases left in between. Germline lookup yields CDR1 ENHRY and CDR2 SYGVKD. Clones were read by immunoSEQ multiplex PCR, and TCRdb kept only the in-frame ones, dropping some. Among tens of thousands of clones listed, approximately 85% were seen once. Note on this clone: Its specificity is unknown.

Sequenced here: peripheral blood, sampled on day 0 of AZD1222 vaccination. The V gene is TRBV10-3, the J gene TRBJ1-5; D uncertain. This clonotype originated in an adult in good health. The CDR3 DNA reads TGTGCCATCAGTGATCTCGGGCCAAATCAGCCCCAGCATTTT. This gives the protein CAISDLGPNQPQHF.